This is a list of T cell receptor beta chains from one sample in a study of blood T cell repertoires in COVID-19. Generated by immunoSEQ multiplex PCR, the TCRdb table keeps only in-frame clones and is missing some. Of 60,000 to 90,000 clones in the sample, around nine tenths were seen once. Specimen: peripheral blood. These receptors originate from a woman aged 80 or over with active or convalescent COVID-19. Both conserved end residues are part of each CDR3. Fields, in order: V gene, clone size, D gene, J gene, CDR3 protein, CDR3 DNA. A D gene is named only where the DNA matches it firmly. Rows give clone size only sometimes, using once, few, many, or a class for an expanded clone.

TRBV21-1	-	-	TRBJ2-3	CATWGTSGENTDTQYF	TGTGCCACATGGGGGACTAGCGGGGAGAACACAGATACGCAGTATTTT
TRBV3-1/TRBV3-2	-	TRBD2	TRBJ2-1	CASSPIGGAGGRNEQFF	TGTGCCAGCAGCCCCATCGGGGGAGCGGGGGGCCGCAATGAGCAGTTCTTC
TRBV6-5	-	-	TRBJ2-6	CASYRSGANVLTF	TGTGCCAGCTACAGGTCTGGGGCCAACGTCCTGACTTTC
TRBV11-3	-	-	TRBJ2-3	CASSLRSGQPSTDTQYF	TGTGCCAGCAGCCTTCGTTCAGGACAGCCTAGCACAGATACGCAGTATTTT
TRBV7-9	-	TRBD1	TRBJ2-1	CASSLGSGTGSNEQFF	TGTGCCAGCAGCTTAGGATCGGGGACAGGGTCCAATGAGCAGTTCTTC
TRBV15	-	TRBD2	TRBJ2-5	CATTWGGRTQETQYF	TGTGCCACCACATGGGGCGGGAGAACCCAAGAGACCCAGTACTTC
TRBV30	-	TRBD1	TRBJ1-5	CAWGGTGGQPQHF	TGTGCCTGGGGGGGGACAGGGGGACAGCCCCAGCATTTT
TRBV6-2/TRBV6-3	-	TRBD1	TRBJ2-5	CASSLTGGLGTQYF	TGTGCCAGCAGCCTCACAGGGGGCCTTGGGACCCAGTACTTC
TRBV19	-	TRBD1	TRBJ2-3	CASSGTVYTDTQYF	TGTGCCAGTAGTGGGACAGTGTACACAGATACGCAGTATTTT
TRBV6-4	-	TRBD1	TRBJ2-7	CASSEQQGYEQYF	TGTGCCAGCAGCGAACAACAGGGGTACGAGCAGTACTTC
TRBV29-1	-	-	TRBJ1-2	CSVEYRSYYGYTF	TGCAGCGTTGAATATCGCAGTTACTATGGCTACACCTTC
TRBV11-2	-	TRBD1	TRBJ1-3	CASSLVGTAYF	TGTGCCAGCAGCTTAGTCGGGACAGCCTATTTT
TRBV6-2/TRBV6-3	-	-	TRBJ2-2	CASSRTGELFF	TGTGCCAGCAGTCGTACCGGGGAGCTGTTTTTT
TRBV24-1	-	TRBD1	TRBJ2-6	CATSDPPGTGLGANVLTF	TGTGCCACCAGTGATCCACCCGGGACAGGGCTTGGGGCCAACGTCCTGACTTTC
TRBV4-1	-	TRBD2	TRBJ2-3	CASSQPGTSFDTQYF	TGCGCCAGCAGCCAACCAGGGACTAGCTTCGATACGCAGTATTTT
TRBV2	-	TRBD1	TRBJ1-4	CASSAGQGFGKLFF	TGTGCCAGCAGCGCGGGACAGGGATTCGGAAAACTGTTTTTT
TRBV5-1	-	TRBD1	TRBJ1-2	CASSPGDSDTFRGYTF	TGCGCCAGCAGCCCAGGGGACAGCGACACCTTCCGAGGCTACACCTTC
TRBV30	-	-	TRBJ1-1	CAWSVRWTEAFF	TGTGCCTGGAGTGTACGGTGGACTGAAGCTTTCTTT
TRBV18	-	-	TRBJ1-1	CASSPNGNTEAFF	TGTGCCAGCTCACCAAACGGGAACACTGAAGCTTTCTTT
TRBV5-1	-	TRBD1	TRBJ2-5	CASRLGDSRQETQYF	TGCGCCAGCAGATTGGGGGACAGTCGCCAAGAGACCCAGTACTTC
TRBV18	once	-	TRBJ2-7	CASSTVAYEQYF	TGTGCCAGCTCAACCGTAGCTTACGAGCAGTACTTC
TRBV5-1	-	TRBD1	TRBJ1-2	CASGPGGTNYGYTF	TGCGCCAGCGGCCCAGGGGGGACTAACTATGGCTACACCTTC